The 17 T cell receptor beta chains presented below share a single source sample, sequenced in a study of cytomegalovirus exposure and HLA in healthy donors. PCR used 60 Vbeta primers and 13 Jbeta primers. Measured with immunoSEQ multiplex PCR; TCRdb has only the in-frame clones, and not every one. The sample holds tens of thousands of clones, more than 80% seen once. The material sequenced was PBMCs. All receptors come from a woman aged 25 to 45 in good health and CMV-seronegative.

This clone was seen a single time. J is TRBJ2-1 and V is TRBV2; D is possibly TRBD2 (6 bases). The CDR3 loop spans 13 amino acids. Germline CDR1 reads SNHLY; CDR2 reads FYNNEI. V was clipped by 6 bases and J by 10 bases, with 16 bases between them. CDR3 in DNA: TGTGCCAGCAGCTCCGGGACTGGAAGGGAGCAGTTCTTC. This translates into CASSSGTGREQFF. Supplemented by reference TRBV2 and TRBJ2-1, the full variable domain reads EPEVTQTPSHQVTQMGQEVILRCVPISNHLYFYWYRQILGQKVEFLVSFYNNEISEKSEIFDDQFSVERPDGSNFTLKIRSTKLEDSAMYFCASSSGTGREQFFGPGTRLTVL.

The V gene is TRBV7-6, the J gene TRBJ2-5, with 10 bases fitting TRBD1. This CDR3 has 14 amino acids. Unmatched junction bases numbered 4, after V lost 4 bases and J lost 5 bases. Per germline, CDR1 SGHVS and CDR2 FNYEAQ. CDR3 in DNA: TGTGCCAGCAGCTCGACAGGGGGCTGGGAGACCCAGTACTTC. Amino acid sequence: CASSSTGGWETQYF.

The chain couples TRBV5-8 to TRBJ2-1; D gene ambiguous. The ends were cut back, 4 bases at V and 4 bases at J, with 15 bases in the middle. Germline V lookup: CDR1 SGHTS, CDR2 YDEGEE. The CDR3 covers 15 residues. The CDR3 nucleotides are TGTGCCAGCAGCGAGGCTTCCCACTTTTACAATGAGCAGTTCTTC. Encoded protein: CASSEASHFYNEQFF.

The V and J genes are TRBV28 and TRBJ2-7; D might be TRBD2 (6 bases). With 4 bases removed from V and 4 bases from J, the gap between germline ends came to 8 bases. This CDR3 comprises 12 residues. CDR1 MDHEN and CDR2 SYDVKM come from the germline V gene. This CDR3 reads CASSWGGYEQYF. CDR3 nucleotide sequence: TGTGCCAGCAGTTGGGGAGGTTACGAGCAGTACTTC.

This clone was seen just once. V and J are TRBV7-9 and TRBJ1-4, with D unresolved. There are 15 residues in the CDR3. CDR1 SEHNR and CDR2 FQNEAQ come from the germline V gene (reference sequence). V lost 3 bases, J lost 4 bases, and 12 bases lay in between. Here the CDR3 reads CASSFRSGVNEKLFF. The CDR3 region has the DNA TGTGCCAGCAGCTTCCGTTCAGGCGTTAATGAAAAACTGTTTTTT.

This clone showed up just once. V is TRBV5-8 and J is TRBJ2-3; D unresolved. Trimming pared 1 base from V and 2 bases from J, leaving 8 bases between. This CDR3 contains 14 residues. Germline CDR1 reads SGHTS; CDR2 reads YDEGEE. The DNA for the CDR3 is TGTGCCAGCAGCTTGACAGAACCCACAGATACGCAGTATTTT. Its protein product is CASSLTEPTDTQYF.

The chain is built from TRBV11-2 and TRBJ1-6; D may be TRBD1 (5 bases). The CDR3 totals 12 residues. The V gene's germline CDR1 is SGHAT and CDR2 FQNNGV. Trimming stripped 8 bases from V and 8 bases from J, with 10 bases between. The CDR3, as DNA: TGTGCCAGCTCGGGGGGTCATTCACCCCTCCACTTT. Its translation: CASSGGHSPLHF.

This rearrangement joins TRBV29-1 to TRBJ1-1; D is ambiguous. Germline CDR1 SQVTM, CDR2 ANQGSEA. V was cut by 3 bases and J by 0 bases, with 11 bases left in between. CDR3 size: 14 residues. CDR3 nucleotides: TGCAGCGTTGAGGGCGGACTGGTGAACACTGAAGCTTTCTTT. As protein: CSVEGGLVNTEAFF.

The chain links TRBV29-1 to TRBJ2-5; TRBD2 matches at 8 bases. V was clipped by 2 bases and J by 7 bases; unmatched bases: 6. The CDR3 sequence is 13 residues long. Germline CDR1 is SQVTM and CDR2 is ANQGSEA. The CDR3 protein is CSVESGLDGTQYF. CDR3 DNA sequence: TGCAGCGTTGAATCGGGACTAGACGGGACCCAGTACTTC. Filled out from reference TRBV29-1 and TRBJ2-5, the complete variable domain reads SAVISQKPSRDICQRGTSLTIQCQVDSQVTMMFWYRQQPGQSLTLIATANQGSEATYESGFVIDKFPISRPNLTFSTLTVSNMSPEDSSIYLCSVESGLDGTQYFGPGTRLLVL.

The genes are TRBV19 and TRBJ1-5; TRBD1 is a possible D gene (6 bases). The CDR3 is 15 amino acids. The germline gives CDR1 LNHDA, CDR2 SQIVND (reference sequence). V shed 6 bases and J shed 1 base, with 13 bases lying between them. The CDR3 loop reads CASSFRDKSNQPQHF. CDR3 bases: TGTGCCAGTAGCTTCCGGGACAAGAGCAATCAGCCCCAGCATTTT.

V and J are TRBV9 and TRBJ1-2; 7 bases fit TRBD1. The CDR3 loop spans 13 amino acids. CDR1 SGDLS and CDR2 YYNGEE come from the germline V gene. The ends lost 3 bases at V and 8 bases at J; junction bases unmatched: 7. In DNA form, the CDR3 reads TGTGCCAGCAGCGGTGACAGGGTCGGGGGCTACACCTTC. Its translation is CASSGDRVGGYTF.

The genes are TRBV6-9 and TRBJ1-5; TRBD1 agrees at 9 bases. Germline V gene lookup returns CDR1 MNHGY and CDR2 SVAAGI. The CDR3 has 14 amino acids. The V segment lost 6 bases and the J segment 7 bases; nucleotides outside the gene matches: 7. The CDR3 DNA reads TGTGCCAGCAGCTATACAGGGGGCGAACAGCCCCAGCATTTT. It codes for CASSYTGGEQPQHF.

This sequence joins TRBV19 and TRBJ1-5, with 8 bases matching TRBD1. The V and J ends lost 5 bases and 5 bases, in that order; junction bases with no gene match: 8. This CDR3 has 15 residues. Germline loops: CDR1 LNHDA, CDR2 SQIVND (reference sequence). CDR3 DNA sequence: TGTGCCAGTAGTTCAACGGACAGGGTAGATCAGCCCCAGCATTTT. Translation: CASSSTDRVDQPQHF.

V is TRBV18 and J is TRBJ1-2; no reliable D call. V lost 10 bases to trimming and J lost 7 bases, with 22 bases between them. Germline loops: CDR1 KGHSH, CDR2 LQKENI. The CDR3 has 14 residues. The CDR3 DNA is TGTGCCACCAGTACAGATTTCTTAACTAGTGGCTACACCTTC. Translating it yields CATSTDFLTSGYTF.

The rearrangement links TRBV2 to TRBJ1-1; D uncertain. The CDR3 spans 14 residues. V was shortened by 6 bases and J by 3 bases, with 14 bases between the two germline ends. Germline CDR1 is SNHLY and CDR2 is FYNNEI. CDR3 nucleotides: TGTGCCAGCAGGGTTGAGGGAGGGTACACTGAAGCTTTCTTT. It codes for CASRVEGGYTEAFF.

The V gene is TRBV9, the J gene TRBJ1-4, with TRBD1 matching 8 bases. V lost 0 bases to trimming and J lost 7 bases; unmatched junction nucleotides: 8. Germline CDR1 SGDLS, CDR2 YYNGEE. This CDR3 is 16 amino acids long. CDR3: CASSVGQGNILEKLFF. The CDR3 nucleotides are TGTGCCAGCAGCGTAGGACAGGGGAATATTCTTGAAAAACTGTTTTTT. The variable domain in full, with the rest retrieved from reference TRBV9 and TRBJ1-4, is DSGVTQTPKHLITATGQRVTLRCSPRSGDLSVYWYQQSLDQGLQFLIQYYNGEERAKGNILERFSAQQFPDLHSELNLSSLELGDSALYFCASSVGQGNILEKLFFGSGTQLSVL.

The chain carries TRBV30 and TRBJ1-2, with unresolved D. V was clipped by 0 bases and J by 2 bases, with 4 bases between them. In germline, CDR1 is GTSNPN, CDR2 SVGIG (reference sequence). The CDR3 has 12 residues. CDR3 in amino acids: CAWSVRNYGYTF. The CDR3 DNA reads as TGTGCCTGGAGTGTCAGGAACTATGGCTACACCTTC. The full variable domain, its missing parts supplied by reference TRBV30 and TRBJ1-2, is SQTIHQWPATLVQPVGSPLSLECTVEGTSNPNLYWYRQAAGRGLQLLFYSVGIGQISSEVPQNLSASRPQDRQFILSSKKLLLSDSGFYLCAWSVRNYGYTFGSGTRLTVV.